These 8 T cell receptor beta chains came from one sample sequenced in a study of blood T cells in healthy people across ages. The authors ran a second PCR of 7 to 11 cycles using a sample-barcoded 5' primer and a J-beta primer mix. Each CDR3 protein gets one entry after TCRdb re-called the 5' RACE reads with MiXCR. Altogether about 970,000 distinct CDR3 sequences are present, roughly 51% being singletons, with the ten largest covering about 21%. Sequencing was performed on blood. These receptor sequences come from a woman aged 55-69 years in good health.

Here the CDR3 DNA reads TGTGCCAGCAGACCCGGACAGGATTACTCCTACGAGCAGTACTTC. Translated: CASRPGQDYSYEQYF. The chain uses TRBV27 and TRBJ2-7, with 7 nucleotides matching TRBD1. The V gene's germline CDR1 is MNHEY and CDR2 SMNVEV (reference sequence). The CDR3 is 15 amino acids. Germline trimming cut 6 bases from V and 0 bases from J; bases unmatched to any gene: 8.

In this sample, this clonotype turned up a few times. The chain links TRBV5-1 to TRBJ2-1; D tentatively reads TRBD1 or TRBD2 (5 bases each). The length of the CDR3 is 17 residues. Trimming removed 2 bases from V and 5 bases from J, with 20 bases in between. Germline V gene sequence: CDR1 SGHRS, CDR2 YFSETQ. CDR3 protein: CASSFLPDRLNNNEQFF. The CDR3, as DNA: TGCGCCAGCAGCTTTTTGCCAGACAGACTAAATAACAATGAGCAGTTCTTC.

Only a few counts were recorded for this clonotype. The genes are TRBV20-1 and TRBJ2-1, with 8 bases matching TRBD2. With V trimmed by 3 bases and J by 10 bases, 11 bases remained unmatched. In germline, CDR1 is DFQATT, CDR2 SNEGSKA (reference sequence). The CDR3 covers 14 residues. Written as DNA, the CDR3 is TGCAGTGCTAGTAGTCGGGAGGGCCTTGGGGAGCAGTTCTTC. This sequence encodes CSASSREGLGEQFF.

This clonotype was detected only a few times. V gene TRBV3-1 combines with J gene TRBJ2-3; D not resolved. Germline V CDR1 and CDR2: LGHDT, YNNKEL (reference sequence). Trimming shortened V by 1 base and J by 0 bases, and 5 bases separated the two germline ends. The CDR3 covers 14 residues. DNA of the CDR3: TGTGCCAGCAGCCAAGTCTGGAGCACAGATACGCAGTATTTT. Protein sequence: CASSQVWSTDTQYF.

This clonotype has at least ten counts. V gene TRBV2 combines with J gene TRBJ2-5; 10 bases agree with TRBD2. Germline CDR1 reads SNHLY; CDR2 reads FYNNEI. V lost 4 bases to trimming and J lost 1 base; unmatched junction nucleotides: 3. This CDR3 spans 15 amino acids. The CDR3 bases are TGTGCCAGCAGTGGCCGACTAGCGGGCCAAGAGACCCAGTACTTC. It is translated as CASSGRLAGQETQYF.

This sequence joins TRBV12-3 or TRBV12-4 and TRBJ2-1; tentative D call: TRBD2 (5 bases). The CDR3 totals 14 residues. V was clipped by 7 bases and J by 4 bases, with 14 bases between them. Here the CDR3 DNA reads TGTGCCAGCAATGAGGGAATAACTTACAATGAGCAGTTCTTC. Protein sequence: CASNEGITYNEQFF.

The chain links TRBV7-2 to TRBJ1-2, with no clear D. V was cut by 5 bases and J by 8 bases, with 12 bases left in between. The V gene's germline CDR1 is SGHTA and CDR2 FQGNSA. The CDR3 is made up of 12 amino acids. This CDR3 is CASSLAGGGYTF. DNA of the CDR3: TGTGCCAGCAGCCTCGCAGGTGGGGGCTACACCTTC. The whole variable domain, remainder taken from reference TRBV7-2 and TRBJ1-2, is GAGVSQSPSNKVTEKGKDVELRCDPISGHTALYWYRQSLGQGLEFLIYFQGNSAPDKSGLPSDRFSAERTGGSVSTLTIQRTQQEDSAVYLCASSLAGGGYTFGSGTRLTVV.

In this sample, this clonotype turned up a few times. This chain connects TRBV6-5 to TRBJ2-3, with D hard to call. Germline CDR1 and CDR2: MNHEY and SVGAGI. The V and J ends lost 4 bases and 11 bases respectively, with 13 bases between them. The CDR3 is 12 amino acids. The CDR3 DNA follows: TGTGCCAGCAGTTTAGGGTCCTCGGGGCAGTATTTT. Amino acid sequence: CASSLGSSGQYF.